This passage covers 5 T cell receptor beta chains from one sample sequenced in a study of blood T cell repertoires in COVID-19. Repertoires were generated with immunoSEQ multiplex PCR, while TCRdb's copy carries only in-frame clones and drops some. The table has roughly 290,000 clones, 80% to 85% seen once. The sequencing input was peripheral blood. These receptors were taken from a person aged 65 to 79 with COVID-19, enrolled during active disease.

This clone was seen a single time. This sequence joins TRBV5-6 and TRBJ2-5, with D possibly TRBD1 on 5 matching bases. The germline V gene has CDR1 SGHDT and CDR2 YYEEEE. V shed 1 base and J shed 2 bases, with 9 bases lying between them. The length of the CDR3 is 14 residues. The CDR3 region is CASSLWGRQETQYF. The CDR3 coding sequence is TGTGCCAGCAGCTTGTGGGGCCGTCAAGAGACCCAGTACTTC. The variable domain in full, completed from reference TRBV5-6 and TRBJ2-5, reads DAGVTQSPTHLIKTRGQQVTLRCSPKSGHDTVSWYQQALGQGPQFIFQYYEEEERQRGNFPDRFSGHQFPNYSSELNVNALLLGDSALYLCASSLWGRQETQYFGPGTRLLVL.

This rearrangement joins TRBV30 to TRBJ2-7; the D gene is possibly TRBD1 (5 bases). CDR1 GTSNPN and CDR2 SVGIG come from the germline V gene (reference sequence). The CDR3 contains 14 residues. V dropped 0 bases and J dropped 6 bases, with 15 bases sitting between them. CDR3 DNA sequence: TGTGCCTGGAGTGTACGTCAGGGATCCCTCGAGCAGTACTTC. It yields the protein CAWSVRQGSLEQYF.

CDR3 in DNA: TGTGCCAGCAGCCAAGTTCGACAGGGAAAAAACTATGGCTACACCTTC. Translation: CASSQVRQGKNYGYTF. The chain couples TRBV3-1 (or the pseudogene TRBV3-2) to TRBJ1-2; 7 bases align to TRBD1. CDR3 length equals 16 residues. Trimming at V came to 1 base and at J to 2 bases, leaving 7 bases not matched to a gene. The V gene's germline CDR1 is LGHDT and CDR2 YNNKEL (reference sequence).

The rearrangement uses TRBV6-5 and TRBJ2-2; D not certain. V lost 5 bases to trimming and J lost 0 bases, with 7 bases between them. The V gene's germline CDR1 is MNHEY and CDR2 SVGAGI. The CDR3 contains 14 residues. The CDR3 bases are TGTGCCAGCAGTAGAGCAACGAACACCGGGGAGCTGTTTTTT. It translates to CASSRATNTGELFF.

This rearrangement joins TRBV4-2 to TRBJ1-4; no clear D. This CDR3 contains 14 residues. CDR1 LGHNA and CDR2 YNFKEQ come from the germline V gene. Trimming took 1 base from V and 8 from J, leaving 11 bases between them. The CDR3: CASSQAGLSEKLFF. The CDR3 DNA follows: TGTGCCAGCAGCCAAGCGGGATTGTCGGAAAAACTGTTTTTT.